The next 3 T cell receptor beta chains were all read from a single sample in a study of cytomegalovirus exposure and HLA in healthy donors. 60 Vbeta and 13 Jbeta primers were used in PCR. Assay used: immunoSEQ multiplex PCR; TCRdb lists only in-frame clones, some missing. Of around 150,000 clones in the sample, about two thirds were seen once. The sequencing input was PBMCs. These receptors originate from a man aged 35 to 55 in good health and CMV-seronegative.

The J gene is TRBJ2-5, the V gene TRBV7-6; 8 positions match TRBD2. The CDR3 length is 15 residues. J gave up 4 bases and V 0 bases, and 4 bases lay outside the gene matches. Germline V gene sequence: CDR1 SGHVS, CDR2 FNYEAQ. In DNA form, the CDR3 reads TGTGCCAGCAGCTTAGCCGGGGGGGCGGGAGAGACCCAGTACTTC. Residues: CASSLAGGAGETQYF. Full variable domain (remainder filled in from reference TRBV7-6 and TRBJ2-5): GAGVSQSPRYKVTKRGQDVALRCDPISGHVSLYWYRQALGQGPEFLTYFNYEAQQDKSGLPNDRFSAERPEGSISTLTIQRTEQRDSAMYRCASSLAGGAGETQYFGPGTRLLVL.

The CDR3 DNA follows: TGCAGCGTTGAAAAGGCAGGGGGCGGTTCGGAGACCCAGTACTTC. Translation: CSVEKAGGGSETQYF. The V call is TRBV29-1, the J call TRBJ2-5; TRBD1 agrees at 8 bases. Trimming removed 2 bases from V and 5 bases from J; junction bases left unmatched: 10. The CDR3 runs 15 residues. Germline-derived CDR1 and CDR2 are SQVTM and ANQGSEA. The full variable domain, its missing parts supplied by reference TRBV29-1 and TRBJ2-5, is SAVISQKPSRDICQRGTSLTIQCQVDSQVTMMFWYRQQPGQSLTLIATANQGSEATYESGFVIDKFPISRPNLTFSTLTVSNMSPEDSSIYLCSVEKAGGGSETQYFGPGTRLLVL.

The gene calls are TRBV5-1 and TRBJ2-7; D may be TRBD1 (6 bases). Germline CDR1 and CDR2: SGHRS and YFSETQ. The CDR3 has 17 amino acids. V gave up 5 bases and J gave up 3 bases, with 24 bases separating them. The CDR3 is CASSPPATAGEDYEQYF. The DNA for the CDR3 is TGCGCCAGCAGTCCCCCGGCAACGGCAGGGGAAGACTACGAGCAGTACTTC.